This T cell receptor (beta chain) is drawn from a study of early T cells in non-severe SARS-CoV-2 infection. Study background: Sequencing of unsorted whole blood was done on bulk RNA, leaving chains unpaired. General study findings and limits: Reliance on VDJdb matching favored anti-spike CD8 responses; private and CD4 specificities were missed.

Unique molecular identifiers tagged individual cDNA molecules. TCRdb reprocessed the 5' RACE reads via MiXCR and lists one record per CDR3 protein. The sample has 84,000 or so distinct CDR3 sequences; around 14% are singletons. This clonotype was seen a few times. Its antigen is not known. Trimming cost V 3 bases and J 0 bases, with 9 bases left between them. CDR3 size: 15 residues. Per germline, CDR1 SGHVT and CDR2 SQSDAQ. What was sequenced was whole blood. The receptor was isolated from an adult who was a healthcare worker with PCR-confirmed SARS-CoV-2 infection or an uninfected control (not recorded which). The genes are TRBV7-4 and TRBJ1-5; unclear D gene. Written as DNA, the CDR3 is TGTGCCAGCAGCTTTTGGAGTAATAGCAATCAGCCCCAGCATTTT. It translates to CASSFWSNSNQPQHF.